One sample yielded the 5 T cell receptor beta chains listed below, sequenced in a study of neurological immune-mediated disorders. TCRdb reanalysed the 5' RACE reads using MiXCR and keeps one entry per CDR3 protein. This repertoire shows 55,000 to 65,000 distinct CDR3 sequences, 3.5% to 4.5% found once; its top ten account for less than 2.5%. Sequencing used PBMCs. The receptors derive from a woman between 50 and 59 years old with multiple sclerosis.

This clonotype came up many times. The V gene is TRBV5-1, the J gene TRBJ2-3; D is unresolved. The germline V gene has CDR1 SGHRS and CDR2 YFSETQ. CDR3 length: 13 residues. Trimming stripped 3 bases from V and 6 bases from J, with 11 bases between. CDR3 coding DNA: TGCGCCAGCAGCTCAGGCTCCGGGGATACGCAGTATTTT. Its protein is CASSSGSGDTQYF.

Many counts were recorded for this clonotype. The chain has TRBV7-9 and TRBJ2-7; D is ambiguous. This CDR3 is 13 amino acids long. Looked up from germline, CDR1 is SEHNR and CDR2 is FQNEAQ (reference sequence). V was trimmed by 0 bases and J by 0 bases, leaving 3 bases between them. Written as DNA, the CDR3 is TGTGCCAGCAGCTTAGCCCACTCCTACGAGCAGTACTTC. It translates to CASSLAHSYEQYF.

This clonotype has at least ten counts. The chain recombines TRBV27 with TRBJ1-2; D uncertain. Trimming shortened V by 6 bases and J by 1 base, and 9 bases separated the two germline ends. Germline-derived CDR1 and CDR2 are MNHEY and SMNVEV (reference sequence). CDR3 size: 13 residues. The CDR3 DNA reads TGTGCCAGCAGGAGCAGCTTTAACTATGGCTACACCTTC. Its translation is CASRSSFNYGYTF.

This clonotype has just a few counts. A much larger clone sits a single nucleotide away, making a read error possible. The J gene is TRBJ2-4, the V gene TRBV20-1; D possibly corresponds to TRBD2 (5 bases). Germline assignment: CDR1 DFQATT and CDR2 SNEGSKA (reference sequence). The CDR3 spans 13 residues. Trimming removed 6 bases from V and 10 bases from J, with 19 bases in between. CDR3 sequence reads: CSAPLLRGKIQYF. For the CDR3, the DNA is TGCAGTGCACCCCTACTCCGAGGGAAAATTCAGTACTTC.

The sample holds many counts of this clonotype. V gene TRBV5-1 combines with J gene TRBJ2-7; D unclear. CDR1 and CDR2 from the germline V gene are SGHRS and YFSETQ. The CDR3 contains 15 residues. Trimming removed 0 bases at V and 0 bases at J, with 10 bases between. The CDR3 loop is CASSLVDVSSYEQYF. CDR3 coding DNA: TGCGCCAGCAGCTTGGTGGACGTCAGCTCCTACGAGCAGTACTTC.